This T cell receptor beta chain originates from a study of breast tumors, draining lymph nodes, adjacent tissues. Study-wide results and limits: Most tumor T cells seemingly derive from lymph node, then expand in tumor. Luminal-like breast cancer showed significantly greater tumor-nontumor repertoire similarity than basal-like breast cancer did. That most tumor T cells come from lymph nodes remained unproven. Tumor TCR diversity was below lymph nodes but above nontumor tissue.

Axillary draining lymph nodes of breast cancer patients supplied the node samples. The CDR3 covers 13 residues. V lost 7 bases, J lost 3 bases, and 10 bases lay in between. Germline lookup yields CDR1 SNHLY and CDR2 FYNNEI. This clonotype was recorded at least ten times. Its target is not known. One entry per CDR3 protein, called by TCRdb with MiXCR from the multiplex PCR reads. Of about 130,000 distinct CDR3 sequences listed, about a fifth were seen once; the top ten hold 2.6%. Input material: axillary lymph node tissue. The gene calls are TRBV2 and TRBJ2-1, with D unresolved. This receptor was taken from a female donor with breast cancer. Some clones in this sample may be carry-over from other donors' samples. In DNA, the CDR3 is TGTGCCAGCAACGAAGGAGACTACAATGAGCAGTTCTTC. Protein product: CASNEGDYNEQFF.